Below, 15 T cell receptor beta chains from the same sample are listed, as sequenced in a study of PD-L1 blockade in urothelial cancer. Libraries were prepared by immunoSEQ multiplex PCR; TCRdb keeps only in-frame clonotypes and omits some of them. The sample holds tens of thousands of clones, about 90% seen once. The specimen comprised PBMCs, sampled around atezolizumab (anti-PD-L1) treatment. Every receptor here comes from a man aged 60 to 75 with urothelial cancer.

This clone was counted a single time. V is TRBV28 and J is TRBJ2-3; 10 nucleotides agree with TRBD1. Trimming cost V 6 bases and J 7 bases; bases outside gene matches: 7. CDR1 and CDR2 from the germline V gene are MDHEN and SYDVKM. The CDR3 has 14 amino acids. The CDR3 loop reads CASRSGQGLHTQYF. In nucleotides, the CDR3 is TGTGCCAGCAGGTCGGGACAGGGGCTCCATACGCAGTATTTT. Based on the CDR3 plus reference TRBV28 and TRBJ2-3, the full variable domain is DVKVTQSSRYLVKRTGEKVFLECVQDMDHENMFWYRQDPGLGLRLIYFSYDVKMKEKGDIPEGYSVSREKKERFSLILESASTNQTSMYLCASRSGQGLHTQYFGPGTRLTVL.

This chain joins TRBV4-1 and TRBJ2-5; TRBD1 aligns across 8 bases. The V gene end was trimmed by 2 bases and the J gene end by 5 bases; junction bases not matched to a gene: 7. Per the germline V gene, CDR1 is MGHRA and CDR2 is YSYEKL. The length of the CDR3 is 15 residues. DNA of the CDR3: TGCGCCAGCAGCCAACCGGGACAGGTGACGGAGACCCAGTACTTC. This translates into CASSQPGQVTETQYF.

This rearrangement joins TRBV7-2 to TRBJ2-1; TRBD2 might be the D (6 bases). CDR1 and CDR2 from the germline V gene are SGHTA and FQGNSA. CDR3 length equals 15 residues. V lost 5 bases and J lost 4, with 15 bases in between. CDR3 sequence: CASSVLGLIYNEQFF. CDR3 coding DNA: TGTGCCAGCAGCGTGTTGGGACTCATTTACAATGAGCAGTTCTTC.

The genes are TRBV6-1 and TRBJ1-4; D perhaps matches TRBD1 (6 bases). Germline V CDR1 and CDR2: MNHNS, SASEGT. This CDR3 region has 15 residues. V shed 4 bases and J shed 8 bases, with 17 bases lying between them. For the CDR3, the DNA is TGTGCCAGCAGTGCAGTGGGGGCGCGAGAAGAAAAACTGTTTTTT. Amino acids: CASSAVGAREEKLFF.

The CDR3 DNA reads as TGCGCCAGCAGTTTTCTGACAGGAAGAACCTACGAGCAGTACTTC. Translation gives CASSFLTGRTYEQYF. J is TRBJ2-7 and V is TRBV5-1, with TRBD1 as a possible D gene (6 bases). The CDR3 extends over 15 amino acids. The germline CDR1 and CDR2 sequences are SGHRS and YFSETQ. V lost 5 bases and J 2 bases, leaving 17 bases between the germline ends.

This clone was found once. The J gene is TRBJ2-1, the V gene TRBV10-3, with 7 bases identical to TRBD2. Germline CDR1 is ENHRY and CDR2 is SYGVKD. The CDR3 is 18 amino acids. The J segment lost 5 bases and the V segment lost 0 bases, leaving 13 bases of the junction unmatched. The CDR3: CAISESDLWGGGNNEQFF. The DNA for the CDR3 is TGTGCCATCAGTGAGTCAGATCTCTGGGGCGGGGGAAACAATGAGCAGTTCTTC.

The V gene is TRBV19, the J gene TRBJ1-2; D not resolved. Germline V CDR1 and CDR2: LNHDA, SQIVND (reference sequence). CDR3 length: 13 amino acids. The V end was cut by 5 bases, the J end by 8 bases, with 15 bases between. The CDR3 nucleotides are TGTGCCAGTAGTTGGTCAGTAGCGAGCGGCTACACCTTC. Translation: CASSWSVASGYTF.

This clone appeared a few times. For the CDR3, the DNA is TGTGCCTGGACTACCGACAGGAGCTTCGAGACACCCCTCCACTTT. Amino acids: CAWTTDRSFETPLHF. V gene TRBV30 combines with J gene TRBJ1-6; D might be TRBD1 (6 bases). This CDR3 has 15 amino acids. V gave up 4 bases and J gave up 11 bases, with 21 bases separating them. CDR1 and CDR2 (germline): GTSNPN, SVGIG (reference sequence).

The chain couples TRBV19 to TRBJ1-2; D not certain. Per the germline V gene, CDR1 is LNHDA and CDR2 is SQIVND (reference sequence). V dropped 6 bases and J dropped 1 base, with 3 bases sitting between them. CDR3 length equals 11 residues. The DNA for the CDR3 is TGTGCCAGTAGGTATAACTATGGCTACACCTTC. It codes for CASRYNYGYTF.

The chain couples TRBV28 to TRBJ1-2, with D possibly matching TRBD1 (6 bases). Germline CDR1 is MDHEN and CDR2 is SYDVKM. V lost 9 bases and J lost 7, with 18 bases in between. This CDR3 has 13 amino acids. The CDR3 here is CASQGKSVGGYTF. The CDR3 bases are TGTGCCAGTCAGGGGAAATCCGTTGGTGGCTACACCTTC.

DNA for the CDR3: TGTGCTAGTGGCCCCGACAGGGGCCTCCACAATGAGCAGTTCTTC. This sequence encodes CASGPDRGLHNEQFF. This chain links TRBV12-5 with TRBJ2-1, with TRBD1 matching 8 bases. This CDR3 is 15 amino acids long. The germline V gene encodes CDR1 LGHNT and CDR2 FRNRAP. V lost 6 bases and J lost 5; bases outside the gene matches: 9.

The chain carries TRBV7-2 and TRBJ2-2; D is unclear. The CDR3 contains 14 residues. Germline lookup yields CDR1 SGHTA and CDR2 FQGNSA. V was shortened by 6 bases and J by 5 bases, with 13 bases between the two germline ends. In nucleotides, the CDR3 is TGTGCCAGCAGACCGCGGCCGGTTACCGGGGAGCTGTTTTTT. Translated: CASRPRPVTGELFF.

The gene calls are TRBV11-3 and TRBJ2-7, with D possibly TRBD2 on 6 matching bases. Trimming removed 4 bases at V and 3 bases at J, with 19 bases between. The CDR3 totals 16 residues. Germline V gene sequence: CDR1 SGHNT, CDR2 YENEEA. CDR3 sequence reads: CASSSQMGRGCYEQYF. Here the CDR3 DNA reads TGTGCCAGCAGCTCCCAGATGGGACGGGGGTGCTACGAGCAGTACTTC.

This clone was picked up one time. The chain has TRBV5-1 and TRBJ2-2; TRBD1 might be the D (6 bases). V was cut by 0 bases and J by 1 base, with 10 bases left in between. The V gene's germline CDR1 is SGHRS and CDR2 YFSETQ. This CDR3 has 16 residues. The CDR3 region has the DNA TGCGCCAGCAGCTTGGGGCAGGGGTTGAACACCGGGGAGCTGTTTTTT. Its translation: CASSLGQGLNTGELFF.

The V and J genes are TRBV29-1 and TRBJ2-1; the match to TRBD2 covers 9 bases. J gave up 2 bases and V 5 bases, and 1 base lay outside the gene matches. This CDR3 contains 13 residues. Germline CDR1 is SQVTM and CDR2 is ANQGSEA. In DNA, the CDR3 is TGCAGCGTTCGGACTAGCGCCTACAATGAGCAGTTCTTC. Amino acid sequence: CSVRTSAYNEQFF.